This is a list of T cell receptor beta chains from one sample in a study of identical twins. TCRdb called the 5' RACE reads again in MiXCR, with one record for every CDR3 protein. The sample holds 550,000 to 700,000 distinct CDR3 sequences, 9.5% to 10% seen once. This sample also belongs to another study, concerning yellow fever vaccine responses in identical twins.

The sequenced sample was PBMCs. The receptors come from a woman in her late teens or twenties in good health. Each CDR3 is given with its conserved first and last residue.

J gene	V gene	CDR3 protein
TRBJ2-1	TRBV2	CASSSGTGLNEQFF
TRBJ2-1	TRBV30	CAWSVRGFNEQFF
TRBJ2-1	TRBV10-3	CAISASTAGLGYNEQFF
TRBJ2-3	TRBV20-1	CSARTSGNTDTQYF
TRBJ1-1	TRBV5-5	CASSSFGRKNTEAFF
TRBJ2-1	TRBV30	CAWKGGLAGVTF
TRBJ2-1	TRBV7-8	CASSPSFDEQFF
TRBJ1-6	TRBV28	CASRLRGSYNSPLHF
TRBJ2-1	TRBV11-2	CASNKVVGLDEQFF
TRBJ2-2	TRBV4-1	CASSRIQGKGNTGELFF
TRBJ2-2	TRBV3-1	CASSQVGLANTGELFF
TRBJ2-5	TRBV15	CATSRSTSYETQYF
TRBJ2-1	TRBV7-8	CASSFGLAWYNEQFF
TRBJ2-7	TRBV5-1	CASSLAGVISDEQYF
TRBJ2-1	TRBV11-1	CASSLIRLGGYNEQFF
TRBJ2-3	TRBV12-3/TRBV12-4	CASSFSRDTQYF
TRBJ2-7	TRBV20-1	CSAKGTGNYEQYF
TRBJ2-1	TRBV7-2	CASSFGAEQFF
TRBJ2-7	TRBV28	CASSLSGEAYEQYF
TRBJ2-3	TRBV20-1	CSARDRGNTDTQYF
TRBJ2-1	TRBV7-9	CASSLFGTGFEQFF
TRBJ2-3	TRBV5-1	CASSLAGAGVRDTQYF
TRBJ2-7	TRBV6-1	CASSAPGHGKNEQYF
TRBJ2-2	TRBV7-9	CASSLRAHTPTGELFF
TRBJ2-2	TRBV5-1	CASSLMVDAGELFF
TRBJ2-1	TRBV3-1	CASSQAASGYNEQFF
TRBJ2-2	TRBV14	CASSQLNGELFF
TRBJ2-7	TRBV27	CASSFEGADYEQYF
TRBJ1-1	TRBV12-3/TRBV12-4	CASSAGGGNTEAFF
TRBJ2-1	TRBV2	CASGLLVGFYNEQFF
TRBJ2-3	TRBV3-1	CASSQRLGTQYF
TRBJ1-2	TRBV14	CASSQRGNYGYTF
TRBJ2-7	TRBV12-3/TRBV12-4	CASSSPGTSVYEQYF
TRBJ2-3	TRBV3-1	CASSQVLAGGSDTQYF
TRBJ2-3	TRBV10-1	CASSDPTSGTTDTQYF
TRBJ2-3	TRBV6-5	CASSYSDTDTQYF
TRBJ1-2	TRBV4-3	CASSQEPAWGDRAAYGYTF
TRBJ2-1	TRBV7-2	CASSLVGSSYNEQFF
TRBJ2-5	TRBV6-2/TRBV6-3	CASSGGTQYF
TRBJ1-2	TRBV30	CAWRAREGNYGYTF
TRBJ2-1	TRBV5-1	CASKDGGLLHNEQFF
TRBJ2-3	TRBV6-2/TRBV6-3	CASRPWTSGSTDTQYF
TRBJ2-3	TRBV20-1	CSAMAGGADTQYF
TRBJ1-2	TRBV7-2	CASSATIYGYTF
TRBJ2-2	TRBV10-3	CAISGTSGNTGELFF
TRBJ1-4	TRBV7-9	CASSLSREGEKLFF
TRBJ2-3	TRBV25-1	CACGPRQGTDTQYF
TRBJ1-2	TRBV5-1	CASSGGFRTEKVPYGYTF
TRBJ2-2	TRBV6-5	CASSYGLAGGPANTGELFF
TRBJ2-3	TRBV10-3	CAISESNTDTQYF
TRBJ2-7	TRBV29-1	CSVGISYEQYF
TRBJ2-5	TRBV6-1	CASSKGKHGGETQYF
TRBJ2-7	TRBV24-1	CATSDSGQGGSYEQYF
TRBJ2-1	TRBV29-1	CSGTRGGAREQFF
TRBJ2-7	TRBV30	CAWSVAKGWGYEQYF
TRBJ2-7	TRBV7-9	CASSLDIQGELEQYF
TRBJ2-3	TRBV29-1	CSGQIRTGDTQYF
TRBJ2-3	TRBV7-9	CASSTAGGRDTQYF
TRBJ2-3	TRBV12-3/TRBV12-4	CASKSSVQAADTQYF
TRBJ2-3	TRBV6-2/TRBV6-3	CASRGTGTSTDTQYF